There are a few counts of the clone carrying this T cell receptor (beta chain). Its antigen is currently unknown. This CDR3 contains 16 residues. Germline V gives CDR1 DFQATT, CDR2 SNEGSKA (reference sequence). The V segment lost 0 bases and the J segment 6 bases; nucleotides outside the gene matches: 8. This record comes from a study of CD8+CD57+ T cells in acquired aplastic anemia. Study details: An average of roughly 3 ug of DNA was obtained from sorted CD4+ and CD8+ cells.

Selection for sequencing was limited to patients who had shown CD8+CD57+ cell expansion by flow cytometry. Researchers used genomic DNA as the template to profile TCR beta VDJ and CDR3. MiXCR was run by TCRdb on the reads, yielding one entry per CDR3 protein. The table includes around 430,000 distinct CDR3 sequences, approximately 32% detected once. Study results and caveats: The study identified almost 30 CD8+ CDR3 sequences shared by patients and controls.

The sequenced sample consisted of sorted CD4+, CD8+, or CD8+CD57+ T cells (not recorded which) from PBMCs. The source of this sequence is a human donor with aplastic anemia. The chain couples TRBV20-1 to TRBJ2-2; 9 bases line up with TRBD2. CDR3 nucleotide sequence: TGCAGTGCTAGAGATCCGGCGCGGGAGGGGGCCGGGGAGCTGTTTTTT. This codes for CSARDPAREGAGELFF.